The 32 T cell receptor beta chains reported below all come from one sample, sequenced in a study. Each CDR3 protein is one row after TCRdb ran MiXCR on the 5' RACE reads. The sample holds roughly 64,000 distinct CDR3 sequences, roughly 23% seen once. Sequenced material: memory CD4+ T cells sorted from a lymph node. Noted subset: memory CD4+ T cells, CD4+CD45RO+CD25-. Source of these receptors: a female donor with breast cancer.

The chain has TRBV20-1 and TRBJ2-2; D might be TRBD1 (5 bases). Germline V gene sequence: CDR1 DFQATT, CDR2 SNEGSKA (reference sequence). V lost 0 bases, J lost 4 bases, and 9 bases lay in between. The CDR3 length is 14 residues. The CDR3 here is CSARDPTATGELFF. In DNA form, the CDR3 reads TGCAGTGCTAGAGATCCGACAGCCACCGGGGAGCTGTTTTTT.

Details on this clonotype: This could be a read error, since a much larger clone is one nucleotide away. Here the CDR3 reads CASSLGLAIGTDTQYF. In DNA, the CDR3 is TGTGCCAGCAGCCTTGGACTAGCGATTGGGACAGATACGCAGTATTTT. The chain is built from TRBV7-9 and TRBJ2-3; 9 bases agree with TRBD2. This CDR3 is 16 amino acids long. V lost 5 bases, J lost 3 bases, and 9 bases stayed unmatched. Germline values: CDR1 SEHNR, CDR2 FQNEAQ (reference sequence).

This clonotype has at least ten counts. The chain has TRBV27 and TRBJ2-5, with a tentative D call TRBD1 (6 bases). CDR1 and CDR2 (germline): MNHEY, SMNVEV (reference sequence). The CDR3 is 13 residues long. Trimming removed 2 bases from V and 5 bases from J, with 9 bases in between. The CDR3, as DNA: TGTGCCAGCAGTTTAGCCCAGGGGGAGACCCAGTACTTC. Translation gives CASSLAQGETQYF.

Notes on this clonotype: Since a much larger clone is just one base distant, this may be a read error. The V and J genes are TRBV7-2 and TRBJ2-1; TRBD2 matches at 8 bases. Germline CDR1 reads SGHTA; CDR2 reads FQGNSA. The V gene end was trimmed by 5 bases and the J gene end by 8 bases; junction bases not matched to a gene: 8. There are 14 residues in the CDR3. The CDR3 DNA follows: TGTGCCAGCAGCCCGGGAGGGCCTCGGGATGAGCAGTTCTTC. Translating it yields CASSPGGPRDEQFF.

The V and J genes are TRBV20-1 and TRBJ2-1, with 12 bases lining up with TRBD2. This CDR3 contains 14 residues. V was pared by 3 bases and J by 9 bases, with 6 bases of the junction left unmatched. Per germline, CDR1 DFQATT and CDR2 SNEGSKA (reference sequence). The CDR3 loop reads CSARPGLAGSEQFF. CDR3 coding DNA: TGCAGTGCTAGGCCGGGACTAGCGGGTAGTGAGCAGTTCTTC.

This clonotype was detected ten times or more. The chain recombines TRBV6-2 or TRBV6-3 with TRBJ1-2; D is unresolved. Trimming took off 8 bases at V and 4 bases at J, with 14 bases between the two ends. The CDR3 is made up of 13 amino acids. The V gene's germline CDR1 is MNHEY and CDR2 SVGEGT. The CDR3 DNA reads TGTGCCAGCGGTTTAAAAAGGAGCTATGGCTACACCTTC. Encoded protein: CASGLKRSYGYTF.

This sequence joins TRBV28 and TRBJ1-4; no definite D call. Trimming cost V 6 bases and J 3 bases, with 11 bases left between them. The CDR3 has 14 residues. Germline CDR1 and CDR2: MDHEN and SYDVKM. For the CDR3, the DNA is TGTGCCAGCAGGATGGATAGGGCTAATGAAAAACTGTTTTTT. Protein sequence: CASRMDRANEKLFF.

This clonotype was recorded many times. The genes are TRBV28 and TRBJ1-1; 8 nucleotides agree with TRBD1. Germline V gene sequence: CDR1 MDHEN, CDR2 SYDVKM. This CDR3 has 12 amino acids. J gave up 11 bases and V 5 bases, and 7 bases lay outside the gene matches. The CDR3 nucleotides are TGTGCCAGCAGTACCTCGGACAGGGAGGCTTTCTTT. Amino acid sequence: CASSTSDREAFF. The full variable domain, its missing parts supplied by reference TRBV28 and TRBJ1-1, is DVKVTQSSRYLVKRTGEKVFLECVQDMDHENMFWYRQDPGLGLRLIYFSYDVKMKEKGDIPEGYSVSREKKERFSLILESASTNQTSMYLCASSTSDREAFFGQGTRLTVV.

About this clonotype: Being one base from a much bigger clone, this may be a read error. CDR3 amino acids: CASSSGTGLDAEAFF. The CDR3 DNA sequence: TGCGCCAGCAGCTCGGGGACAGGACTGGACGCTGAAGCTTTCTTT. V is TRBV5-1 and J is TRBJ1-1; 8 bases align to TRBD1. Germline CDR1 SGHRS, CDR2 YFSETQ. With 3 bases clipped from V and 6 bases from J, the junction kept 10 bases outside the gene matches. CDR3 size: 15 residues.

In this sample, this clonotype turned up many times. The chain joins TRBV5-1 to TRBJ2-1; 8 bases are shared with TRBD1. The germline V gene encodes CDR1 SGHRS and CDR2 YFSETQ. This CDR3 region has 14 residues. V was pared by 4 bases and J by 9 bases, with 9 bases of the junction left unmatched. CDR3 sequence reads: CASSQGQVQGEQFF. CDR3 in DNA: TGCGCCAGCAGCCAGGGACAGGTACAAGGTGAGCAGTTCTTC.

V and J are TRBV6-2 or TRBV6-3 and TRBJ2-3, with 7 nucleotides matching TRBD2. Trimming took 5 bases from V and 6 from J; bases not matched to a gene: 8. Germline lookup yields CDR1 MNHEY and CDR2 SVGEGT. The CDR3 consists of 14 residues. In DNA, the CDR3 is TGTGCCAGCAGTGACCGACGGACTAGTGATACGCAGTATTTT. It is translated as CASSDRRTSDTQYF.

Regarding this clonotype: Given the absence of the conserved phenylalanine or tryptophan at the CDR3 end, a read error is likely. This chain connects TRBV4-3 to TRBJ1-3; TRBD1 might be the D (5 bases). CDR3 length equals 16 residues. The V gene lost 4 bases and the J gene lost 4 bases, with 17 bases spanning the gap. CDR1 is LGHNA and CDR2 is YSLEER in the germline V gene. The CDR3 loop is CASSPMMGRPGNTIYC. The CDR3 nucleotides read TGCGCCAGCAGCCCGATGATGGGACGGCCAGGAAACACCATATATTGT.

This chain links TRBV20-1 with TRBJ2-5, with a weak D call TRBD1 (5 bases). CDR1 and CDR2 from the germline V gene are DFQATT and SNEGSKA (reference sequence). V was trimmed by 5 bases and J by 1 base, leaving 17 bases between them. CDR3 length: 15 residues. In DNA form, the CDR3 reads TGCAGTGCTTTTCTAAGGGGAAAGTCCCAAGAGACCCAGTACTTC. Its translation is CSAFLRGKSQETQYF.

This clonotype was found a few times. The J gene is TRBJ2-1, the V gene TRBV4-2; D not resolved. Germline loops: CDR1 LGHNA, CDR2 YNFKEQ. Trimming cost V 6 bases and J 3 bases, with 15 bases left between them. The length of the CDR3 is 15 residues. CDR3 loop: CASRDPKSSYNEQFF. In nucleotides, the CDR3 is TGTGCCAGCAGGGACCCAAAATCAAGCTACAATGAGCAGTTCTTC.

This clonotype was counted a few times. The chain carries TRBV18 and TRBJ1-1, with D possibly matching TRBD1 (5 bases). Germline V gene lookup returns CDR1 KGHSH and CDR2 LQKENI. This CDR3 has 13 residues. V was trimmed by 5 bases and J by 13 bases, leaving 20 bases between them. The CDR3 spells CASSETTDTSYFF. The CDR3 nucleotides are TGTGCCAGCTCAGAAACAACGGACACCAGTTATTTCTTT.

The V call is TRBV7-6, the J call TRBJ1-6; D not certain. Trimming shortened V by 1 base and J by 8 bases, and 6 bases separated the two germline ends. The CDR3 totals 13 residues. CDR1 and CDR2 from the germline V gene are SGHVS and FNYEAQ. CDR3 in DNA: TGTGCCAGCAGCTTAGAAGTCGATTCACCCCTCCACTTT. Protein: CASSLEVDSPLHF.

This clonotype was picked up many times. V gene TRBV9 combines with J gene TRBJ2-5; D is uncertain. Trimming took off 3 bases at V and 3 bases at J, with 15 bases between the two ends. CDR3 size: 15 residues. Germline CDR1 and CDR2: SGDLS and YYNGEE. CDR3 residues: CASSGIPDVKETQYF. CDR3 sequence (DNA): TGTGCCAGCAGCGGAATACCGGACGTAAAAGAGACCCAGTACTTC.

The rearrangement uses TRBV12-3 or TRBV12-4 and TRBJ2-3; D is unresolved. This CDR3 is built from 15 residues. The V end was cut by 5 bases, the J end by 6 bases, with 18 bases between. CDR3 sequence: CASSPEDSNVDTQYF. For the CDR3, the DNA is TGTGCCAGCAGTCCAGAAGACTCGAATGTTGATACGCAGTATTTT.

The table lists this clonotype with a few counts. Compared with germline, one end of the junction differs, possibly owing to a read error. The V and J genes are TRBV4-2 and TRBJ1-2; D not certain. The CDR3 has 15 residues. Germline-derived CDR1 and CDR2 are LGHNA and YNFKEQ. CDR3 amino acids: CASSQETRTVGGPLF. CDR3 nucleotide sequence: TGTGCCAGCAGCCAAGAGACCAGGACGGTGGGAGGTCCCCTCTTC.

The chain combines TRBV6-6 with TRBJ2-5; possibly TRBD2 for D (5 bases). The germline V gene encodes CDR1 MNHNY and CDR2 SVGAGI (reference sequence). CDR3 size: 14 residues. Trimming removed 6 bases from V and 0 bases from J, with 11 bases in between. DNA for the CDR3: TGTGCCAGCAGGTCTTCGGGGTACCAAGAGACCCAGTACTTC. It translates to CASRSSGYQETQYF.

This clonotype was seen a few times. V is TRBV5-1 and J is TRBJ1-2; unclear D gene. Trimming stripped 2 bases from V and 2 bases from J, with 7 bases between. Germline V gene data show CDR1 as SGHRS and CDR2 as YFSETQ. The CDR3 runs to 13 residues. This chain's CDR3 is CASSLRQNYGYTF. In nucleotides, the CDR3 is TGCGCCAGCAGCTTACGGCAGAACTATGGCTACACCTTC.

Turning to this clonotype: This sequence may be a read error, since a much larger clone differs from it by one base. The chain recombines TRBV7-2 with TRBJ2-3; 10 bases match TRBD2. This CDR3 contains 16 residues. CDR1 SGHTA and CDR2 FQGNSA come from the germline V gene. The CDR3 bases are TGTGACAGCAGCTTAAGCACTAGCGGGATAACAGATACGCAGTATTTT. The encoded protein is CDSSLSTSGITDTQYF.

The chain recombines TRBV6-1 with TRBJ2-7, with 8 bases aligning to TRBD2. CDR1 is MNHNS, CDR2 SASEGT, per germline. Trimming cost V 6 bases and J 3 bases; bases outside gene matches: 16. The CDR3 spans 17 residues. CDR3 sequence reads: CASRGLQSGSRRYEQYF. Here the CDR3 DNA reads TGTGCCAGCAGAGGTCTTCAAAGCGGGAGTCGGCGCTACGAGCAGTACTTC.

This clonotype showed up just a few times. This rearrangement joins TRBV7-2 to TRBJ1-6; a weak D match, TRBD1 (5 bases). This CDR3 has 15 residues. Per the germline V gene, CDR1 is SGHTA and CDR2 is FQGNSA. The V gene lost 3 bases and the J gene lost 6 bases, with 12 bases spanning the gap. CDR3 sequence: CASSLLRDGNSPLHF. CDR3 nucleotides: TGTGCCAGCAGCTTGCTCAGGGATGGTAATTCACCCCTCCACTTT. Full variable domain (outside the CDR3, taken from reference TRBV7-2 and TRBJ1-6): GAGVSQSPSNKVTEKGKDVELRCDPISGHTALYWYRQSLGQGLEFLIYFQGNSAPDKSGLPSDRFSAERTGGSVSTLTIQRTQQEDSAVYLCASSLLRDGNSPLHFGNGTRLTVT.

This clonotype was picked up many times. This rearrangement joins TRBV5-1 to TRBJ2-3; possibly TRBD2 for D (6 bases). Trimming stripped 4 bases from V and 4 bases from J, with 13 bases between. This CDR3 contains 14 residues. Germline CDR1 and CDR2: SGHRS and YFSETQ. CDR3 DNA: TGCGCCAGCAGCCCGGCCCCGGGGGCAGATACGCAGTATTTT. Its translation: CASSPAPGADTQYF.

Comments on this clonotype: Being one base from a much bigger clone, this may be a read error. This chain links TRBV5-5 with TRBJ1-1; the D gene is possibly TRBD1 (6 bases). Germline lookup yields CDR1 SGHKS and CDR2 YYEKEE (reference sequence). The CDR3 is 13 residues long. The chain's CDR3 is CASSPRGDTEALF. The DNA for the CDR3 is TGTGCCAGCAGCCCGAGGGGGGACACTGAAGCTCTCTTT.

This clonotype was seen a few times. CDR3 in amino acids: CASSKTGTGGTDTQYF. CDR3 sequence (DNA): TGTGCCAGCAGCAAAACCGGGACAGGGGGCACAGATACGCAGTATTTT. The chain joins TRBV7-2 to TRBJ2-3, with TRBD1 identical over 10 bases. V lost 5 bases and J lost 1; bases outside the gene matches: 6. This CDR3 contains 16 residues. The germline V gene has CDR1 SGHTA and CDR2 FQGNSA. Full variable domain (remainder filled in from reference TRBV7-2 and TRBJ2-3): GAGVSQSPSNKVTEKGKDVELRCDPISGHTALYWYRQSLGQGLEFLIYFQGNSAPDKSGLPSDRFSAERTGGSVSTLTIQRTQQEDSAVYLCASSKTGTGGTDTQYFGPGTRLTVL.

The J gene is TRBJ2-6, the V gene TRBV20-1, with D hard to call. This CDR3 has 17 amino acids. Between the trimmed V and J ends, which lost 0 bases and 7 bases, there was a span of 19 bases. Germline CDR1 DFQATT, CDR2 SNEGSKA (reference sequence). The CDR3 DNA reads TGCAGTGCTAGAGATCAGACTGCTTTTCTGGGAGCCAACGTCCTGACTTTC. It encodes CSARDQTAFLGANVLTF.

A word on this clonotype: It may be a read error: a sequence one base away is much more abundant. CDR3 coding DNA: TGTGCCAGCAGCTTGGACAGCACTTTTAACTATGGCTACGCCTTC. Its translation: CASSLDSTFNYGYAF. The V and J genes are TRBV5-6 and TRBJ1-2; D is undetermined. This CDR3 has 15 residues. The germline CDR1 and CDR2 sequences are SGHDT and YYEEEE.

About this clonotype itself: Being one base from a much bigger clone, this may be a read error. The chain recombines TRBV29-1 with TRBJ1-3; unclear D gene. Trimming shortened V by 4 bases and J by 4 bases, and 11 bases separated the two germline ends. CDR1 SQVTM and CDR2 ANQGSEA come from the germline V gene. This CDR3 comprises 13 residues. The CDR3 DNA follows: TGCAGCGTTGGGGAAGAGTTGGGAAACACCATATATTTT. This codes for CSVGEELGNTIYF.

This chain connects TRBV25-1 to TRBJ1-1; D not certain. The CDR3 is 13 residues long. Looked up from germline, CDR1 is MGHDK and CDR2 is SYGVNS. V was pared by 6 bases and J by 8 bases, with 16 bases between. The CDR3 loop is CASSEPFLGEAFF. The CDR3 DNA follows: TGTGCCAGCAGCGAGCCTTTTTTAGGAGAAGCTTTCTTT.

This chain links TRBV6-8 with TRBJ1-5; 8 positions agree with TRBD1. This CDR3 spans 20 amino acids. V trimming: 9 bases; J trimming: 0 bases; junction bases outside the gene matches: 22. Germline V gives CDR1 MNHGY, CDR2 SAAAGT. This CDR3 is CASIKNRQGSEGDSNQPQHF. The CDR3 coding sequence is TGTGCCAGTATAAAAAACCGACAGGGGTCTGAAGGAGATAGCAATCAGCCCCAGCATTTT.